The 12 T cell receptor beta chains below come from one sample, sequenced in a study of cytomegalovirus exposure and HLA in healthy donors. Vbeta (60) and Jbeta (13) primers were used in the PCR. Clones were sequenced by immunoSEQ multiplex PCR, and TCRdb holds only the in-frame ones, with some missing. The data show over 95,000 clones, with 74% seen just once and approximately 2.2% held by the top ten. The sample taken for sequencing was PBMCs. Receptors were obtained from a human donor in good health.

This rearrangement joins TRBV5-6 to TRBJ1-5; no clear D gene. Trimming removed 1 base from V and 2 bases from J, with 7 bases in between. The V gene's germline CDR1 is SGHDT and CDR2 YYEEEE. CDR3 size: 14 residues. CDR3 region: CASSLRQGNQPQHF. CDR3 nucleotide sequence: TGTGCCAGCAGCTTGAGGCAGGGCAATCAGCCCCAGCATTTT.

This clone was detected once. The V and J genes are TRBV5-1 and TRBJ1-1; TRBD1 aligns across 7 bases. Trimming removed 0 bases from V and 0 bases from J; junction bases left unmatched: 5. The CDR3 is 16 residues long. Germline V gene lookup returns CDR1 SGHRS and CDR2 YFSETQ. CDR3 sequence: CASSLGTGGVNTEAFF. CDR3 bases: TGCGCCAGCAGCTTGGGGACAGGCGGCGTGAACACTGAAGCTTTCTTT.

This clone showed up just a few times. The CDR3, as DNA: TGCGCCAGCAGCGGGGGACAGGGAGGTTGGGGTGAGCAGTTCTTC. Translated: CASSGGQGGWGEQFF. The chain recombines TRBV5-1 with TRBJ2-1; 9 bases match TRBD1. This CDR3 has 15 residues. The ends lost 4 bases at V and 9 bases at J; junction bases unmatched: 11. The V gene's germline CDR1 is SGHRS and CDR2 YFSETQ.

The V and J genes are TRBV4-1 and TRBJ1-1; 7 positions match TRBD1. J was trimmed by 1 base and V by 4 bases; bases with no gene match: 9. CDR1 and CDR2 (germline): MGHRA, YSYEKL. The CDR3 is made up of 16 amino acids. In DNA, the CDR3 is TGCGCCAGCAGCCGCGATACAGGGGCCAGGAACACTGAAGCTTTCTTT. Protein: CASSRDTGARNTEAFF.

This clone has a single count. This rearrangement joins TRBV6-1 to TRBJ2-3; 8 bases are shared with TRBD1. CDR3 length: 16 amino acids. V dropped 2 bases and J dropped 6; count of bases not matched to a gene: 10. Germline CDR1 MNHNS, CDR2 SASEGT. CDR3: CASSEFRGQAGDTQYF. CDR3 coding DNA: TGTGCCAGCAGTGAATTCCGGGGACAGGCGGGGGATACGCAGTATTTT.

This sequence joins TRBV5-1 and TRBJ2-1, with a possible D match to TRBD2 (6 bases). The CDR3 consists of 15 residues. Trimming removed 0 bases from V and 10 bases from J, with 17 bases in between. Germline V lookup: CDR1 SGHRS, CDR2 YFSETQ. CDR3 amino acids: CASSLGGVRVSEQFF. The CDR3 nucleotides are TGCGCCAGCAGCTTGGGCGGGGTCCGGGTGAGCGAGCAGTTCTTC.

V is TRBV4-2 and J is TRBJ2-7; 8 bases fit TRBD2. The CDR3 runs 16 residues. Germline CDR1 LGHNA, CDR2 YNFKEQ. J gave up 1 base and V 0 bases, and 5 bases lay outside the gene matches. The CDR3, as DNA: TGTGCCAGCAGCCAAGATCAAGCGGGGGATTCCTACGAGCAGTACTTC. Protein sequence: CASSQDQAGDSYEQYF.

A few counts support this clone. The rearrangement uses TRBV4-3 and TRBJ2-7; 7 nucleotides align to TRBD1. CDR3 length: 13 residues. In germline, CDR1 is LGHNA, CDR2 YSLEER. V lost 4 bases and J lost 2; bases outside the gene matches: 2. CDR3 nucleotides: TGCGCCAGCAGCCGAGGACAGGCCTACGAGCAGTACTTC. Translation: CASSRGQAYEQYF.

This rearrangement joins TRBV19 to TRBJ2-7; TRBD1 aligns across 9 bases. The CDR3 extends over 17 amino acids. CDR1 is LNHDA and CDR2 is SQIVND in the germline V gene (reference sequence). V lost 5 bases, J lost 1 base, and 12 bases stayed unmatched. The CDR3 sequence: CASSLGLPGTGSYEQYF. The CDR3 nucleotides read TGTGCCAGTAGTCTGGGATTACCCGGGACAGGGTCCTACGAGCAGTACTTC.

The CDR3 DNA reads TGTGCCAGCAGAGTGGCAGGGGGCTTCTACACCTTC. Its protein product is CASRVAGGFYTF. The chain is built from TRBV28 and TRBJ1-2; TRBD1 aligns across 8 bases. The junction had 7 bases not matched to a gene; V was cut back by 6 bases and J by 10 bases. The CDR3 spans 12 residues. Germline CDR1 reads MDHEN; CDR2 reads SYDVKM.

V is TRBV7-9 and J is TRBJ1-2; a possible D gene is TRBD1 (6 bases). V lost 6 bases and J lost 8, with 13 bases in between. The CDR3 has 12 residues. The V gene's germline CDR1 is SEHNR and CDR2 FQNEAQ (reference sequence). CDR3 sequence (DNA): TGTGCCAGCAGTTTTAACAGGGAAGGCTACACCTTC. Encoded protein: CASSFNREGYTF.

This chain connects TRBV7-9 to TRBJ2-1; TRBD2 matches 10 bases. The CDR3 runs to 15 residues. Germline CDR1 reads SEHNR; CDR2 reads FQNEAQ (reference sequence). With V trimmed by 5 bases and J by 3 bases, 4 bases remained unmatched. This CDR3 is CASSAAGGVYNEQFF. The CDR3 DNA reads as TGTGCCAGCAGCGCAGCGGGGGGGGTCTACAATGAGCAGTTCTTC.